The 17 T cell receptor beta chains listed next were all sequenced from one sample in a study of T-cell reconstitution after alpha-beta-depleted transplantation in children. It was with unique molecular identifiers that the TCRbeta library was prepared. From the PCR reads, TCRdb called clonotypes with MiXCR, one entry per CDR3 protein. The data show about 490,000 distinct CDR3 sequences, with 8% to 11% seen just once and roughly 2% held by the top ten. The material sequenced was PBMCs, taken before TCRalphabeta/CD19-depleted stem cell transplant. All receptors come from a child between 2 and 9 years old with inherited bone marrow failure, due to receive a stem cell transplant.

This clonotype was observed many times. This chain links TRBV20-1 with TRBJ2-5, with no clear D. CDR3 length: 13 residues. Germline values: CDR1 DFQATT, CDR2 SNEGSKA (reference sequence). Deletions cut 6 bases from V and 1 base from J, with 12 bases between. CDR3 protein: CSATDQLQETQYF. The CDR3 DNA reads as TGCAGTGCCACAGACCAACTCCAAGAGACCCAGTACTTC.

In its sample, this clonotype was seen a few times. The J gene is TRBJ2-2, the V gene TRBV23-1, with TRBD1 as a possible D gene (5 bases). TRBV23-1 is designated an ORF whose function remains uncertain. Trimming pared 5 bases from V and 5 bases from J, leaving 12 bases between. This CDR3 contains 14 residues. The CDR3 DNA sequence: TGCGCCAGCAGTAGGGGCAGCATAACCGGGGAGCTGTTTTTT. Translated: CASSRGSITGELFF.

In the case of this clonotype: A much bigger clone sits one base away, suggesting this may be a read error. The chain links TRBV29-1 to TRBJ2-3, with TRBD2 matching over 7 bases. The J segment lost 4 bases and the V segment lost 4 bases, leaving 5 bases of the junction unmatched. CDR3 length: 13 residues. Germline CDR1 SQVTM, CDR2 ANQGSEA. The CDR3 is CSVVAGAPDTQYF. CDR3 coding DNA: TGCAGCGTTGTGGCGGGAGCACCAGATACGCAGTATTTT.

The sample holds a few counts of this clonotype. J is TRBJ2-3 and V is TRBV18; the match to TRBD2 covers 7 bases. The CDR3 loop spans 21 amino acids. V was clipped by 2 bases and J by 0 bases; unmatched bases: 20. Germline values: CDR1 KGHSH, CDR2 LQKENI. In nucleotides, the CDR3 is TGTGCCAGCTCACCAGGGATAGCGGGCTACCACCTACTGACTAGCACAGATACGCAGTATTTT. Translated: CASSPGIAGYHLLTSTDTQYF.

This clonotype has a count of ten or more. The V call is TRBV29-1, the J call TRBJ2-1; D gene ambiguous. Between the trimmed V and J ends, which lost 1 base and 8 bases, there was a span of 9 bases. This CDR3 has 12 amino acids. Per germline, CDR1 SQVTM and CDR2 ANQGSEA. CDR3 sequence (DNA): TGCAGCGTTGAAGGAGAAGGCCATGAGCAGTTCTTC. Its translation is CSVEGEGHEQFF.

The V and J genes are TRBV29-1 and TRBJ2-1, with 8 nucleotides matching TRBD2. Germline assignment: CDR1 SQVTM and CDR2 ANQGSEA. This CDR3 region has 12 residues. V shed 8 bases and J 6 bases; nucleotides not matched to a gene: 6. This CDR3 reads CSYDGRVNEQFF. DNA for the CDR3: TGCAGCTATGACGGGAGGGTCAATGAGCAGTTCTTC.

This clonotype was counted many times. The chain employs TRBV29-1 and TRBJ2-3, with D unresolved. V was shortened by 6 bases and J by 1 base, with 17 bases between the two germline ends. The length of the CDR3 is 15 residues. Germline lookup yields CDR1 SQVTM and CDR2 ANQGSEA. DNA of the CDR3: TGCAGCGTCGGCAAAGGTATACGGGGCACAGATACGCAGTATTTT. Protein: CSVGKGIRGTDTQYF.

This clonotype was seen many times. V and J are TRBV29-1 and TRBJ2-3; D possibly uses TRBD1 or TRBD2 (5 bases each). The germline CDR1 and CDR2 sequences are SQVTM and ANQGSEA. V was clipped by 3 bases and J by 3 bases, with 7 bases between them. This CDR3 comprises 12 residues. The CDR3 loop is CSVEGETDTQYF. CDR3 nucleotide sequence: TGCAGCGTTGAGGGGGAAACAGATACGCAGTATTTT.

Regarding this clonotype: This clone may be a read error of a much larger clone one base away. The V call is TRBV27, the J call TRBJ1-1, with TRBD1 identical over 7 bases. Germline CDR1 MNHEY, CDR2 SMNVEV (reference sequence). The CDR3 runs 11 residues. CDR3 loop: CPSSRQGWAFF. The CDR3 nucleotides read TGTCCCAGCAGCAGACAGGGCTGGGCTTTCTTT.

This clonotype was recorded many times. The chain carries TRBV10-3 and TRBJ2-7; 11 bases are shared with TRBD2. Germline V gene sequence: CDR1 ENHRY, CDR2 SYGVKD. The CDR3 runs to 15 residues. J lost 5 bases, V lost 0 bases, and 3 bases had no gene match. The CDR3 spells CAISESTSGSNEQYF. CDR3 DNA sequence: TGTGCCATCAGTGAGTCTACTAGCGGGAGCAACGAGCAGTACTTC.

This clonotype appeared many times. The rearrangement uses TRBV4-2 and TRBJ1-3, with 8 nucleotides matching TRBD1. Germline assignment: CDR1 LGHNA and CDR2 YNFKEQ. This CDR3 is 14 amino acids long. V was pared by 2 bases and J by 6 bases, with 3 bases of the junction left unmatched. Here the CDR3 reads CASSQPGQANTIYF. For the CDR3, the DNA is TGTGCCAGCAGCCAACCGGGACAGGCAAACACCATATATTTT.

This clonotype was counted ten times or more. The chain combines TRBV4-1 with TRBJ2-1; D not resolved. The germline V gene has CDR1 MGHRA and CDR2 YSYEKL. This CDR3 region has 18 residues. Trimming stripped 0 bases from V and 0 bases from J, with 15 bases between. CDR3 bases: TGCGCCAGCAGCCAAGATGCGGCGAGAGCAGGCTCCTACAATGAGCAGTTCTTC. This codes for CASSQDAARAGSYNEQFF.

The chain uses TRBV4-2 and TRBJ2-7; 7 positions agree with TRBD1. Germline V CDR1 and CDR2: LGHNA, YNFKEQ. The CDR3 has 15 residues. The V segment lost 3 bases and the J segment 1 base; nucleotides outside the gene matches: 6. The CDR3 spells CASSHSQGPSYEQYF. For the CDR3, the DNA is TGTGCCAGCAGCCATTCACAGGGGCCTTCCTACGAGCAGTACTTC.

This clonotype was found many times. The chain recombines TRBV7-8 with TRBJ2-5; D perhaps matches TRBD1 (6 bases). There are 16 residues in the CDR3. Looked up from germline, CDR1 is SGHVS and CDR2 is FQNEAQ. V gave up 5 bases and J gave up 2 bases, with 18 bases separating them. The CDR3 spells CASSPPTGILQETQYF. The CDR3 DNA follows: TGTGCCAGCAGCCCGCCTACAGGGATATTGCAAGAGACCCAGTACTTC.

At least ten counts were recorded for this clonotype. The chain combines TRBV12-3 or TRBV12-4 with TRBJ2-2, with a tentative D call TRBD2 (6 bases). V was trimmed by 1 base and J by 5 bases, leaving 14 bases between them. The CDR3 extends over 16 amino acids. The CDR3 region has the DNA TGTGCCAGCAGTTTAGAACTAGCTGTTAGTACCGGGGAGCTGTTTTTT. This gives the protein CASSLELAVSTGELFF.

The chain employs TRBV3-1 and TRBJ2-1; D not certain. From germline, CDR1 is LGHDT and CDR2 YNNKEL (reference sequence). V was clipped by 0 bases and J by 9 bases, with 12 bases between them. The CDR3 runs to 14 residues. CDR3 in amino acids: CASSQDSAKGEQFF. Written as DNA, the CDR3 is TGTGCCAGCAGCCAAGATTCGGCAAAGGGTGAGCAGTTCTTC.

This clonotype has a count of ten or more. The rearrangement uses TRBV9 and TRBJ2-7; 8 nucleotides line up with TRBD2. The ends lost 5 bases at V and 2 bases at J; junction bases unmatched: 6. The CDR3 has 14 amino acids. From germline, CDR1 is SGDLS and CDR2 YYNGEE. CDR3 protein: CASSPGGNTYEQYF. The CDR3 DNA reads as TGTGCCAGCAGTCCGGGGGGGAACACCTACGAGCAGTACTTC.